A single sample is the source of the 27 T cell receptor beta chains below, sequenced in a study of blood T cell repertoires in COVID-19. Using immunoSEQ multiplex PCR, the repertoire was profiled, and TCRdb retains in-frame clones only, with some absent. In the table there are 70,000 to 90,000 clones, approximately 79% of which are singletons. The sample consisted of peripheral blood. All receptors derive from a man between 70 and 80 years old with acute or convalescent COVID-19.

The gene calls are TRBV9 and TRBJ2-7, with D maybe TRBD1 (6 bases). The CDR3 sequence is 13 residues long. CDR1 SGDLS and CDR2 YYNGEE come from the germline V gene. The V end was cut by 2 bases, the J end by 7 bases, with 13 bases between. The CDR3 coding sequence is TGTGCCAGCAGCGTGGCTACAGGGCGAGAGCAGTACTTC. Translated, it gives CASSVATGREQYF. The full variable domain, in which reference TRBV9 and TRBJ2-7 provide the parts outside the CDR3, is DSGVTQTPKHLITATGQRVTLRCSPRSGDLSVYWYQQSLDQGLQFLIQYYNGEERAKGNILERFSAQQFPDLHSELNLSSLELGDSALYFCASSVATGREQYFGPGTRLTVT.

V and J are TRBV2 and TRBJ1-2; 8 bases map to TRBD1. The length of the CDR3 is 14 residues. Germline values: CDR1 SNHLY, CDR2 FYNNEI. Trimming removed 7 bases from V and 3 bases from J; junction bases left unmatched: 7. The CDR3 bases are TGTGCCAGCACTCGGGACAGGAATGACTATGGCTACACCTTC. Its protein is CASTRDRNDYGYTF. Full variable domain (outside the CDR3, taken from reference TRBV2 and TRBJ1-2): EPEVTQTPSHQVTQMGQEVILRCVPISNHLYFYWYRQILGQKVEFLVSFYNNEISEKSEIFDDQFSVERPDGSNFTLKIRSTKLEDSAMYFCASTRDRNDYGYTFGSGTRLTVV.

J is TRBJ2-1 and V is TRBV9; 8 nucleotides align to TRBD2. CDR1 is SGDLS, CDR2 YYNGEE, per germline. The ends lost 2 bases at V and 4 bases at J; junction bases unmatched: 5. This CDR3 region has 15 residues. The CDR3 region has the DNA TGTGCCAGCAGCGTCGGTGGCGGGGGGTACAATGAGCAGTTCTTC. This codes for CASSVGGGGYNEQFF.

V usage is TRBV7-8 and J usage is TRBJ2-7; 9 nucleotides match TRBD1. Germline lookup yields CDR1 SGHVS and CDR2 FQNEAQ. Unmatched junction bases numbered 3, after V lost 1 base and J lost 5 bases. The CDR3 extends over 14 amino acids. In DNA form, the CDR3 reads TGTGCCAGCAGCTTAGGACAGGGGGATCACGAGCAGTACTTC. Translated, it gives CASSLGQGDHEQYF.

This CDR3 is CASSQDRASGAPSYNEQFF. CDR3 in DNA: TGCGCCAGCAGCCAAGATAGGGCTAGCGGGGCTCCGTCCTACAATGAGCAGTTCTTC. The chain uses TRBV4-1 and TRBJ2-1, with 9 bases fitting TRBD2. Germline V lookup: CDR1 MGHRA, CDR2 YSYEKL. There are 19 residues in the CDR3. After removal of 0 bases from V and 1 base from J, the junction contained 10 bases not matched to a gene.

This clone was observed a single time. V gene TRBV7-9 combines with J gene TRBJ2-1; TRBD1 agrees at 8 bases. Germline V gene data show CDR1 as SEHNR and CDR2 as FQNEAQ (reference sequence). V shed 1 base, J shed 1 base, and the junction held 3 bases outside the gene matches. This CDR3 has 16 residues. Written as DNA, the CDR3 is TGTGCCAGCAGCTTAGATACAGGGGGGTCCTACAATGAGCAGTTCTTC. Its translation is CASSLDTGGSYNEQFF.

This chain uses TRBV3-1 (or the pseudogene TRBV3-2) with TRBJ2-3; D may be TRBD2 (5 bases). The CDR3 is 17 amino acids. Germline CDR1 and CDR2: LGHDT and YNNKEL (reference sequence). V was trimmed by 1 base and J by 0 bases, leaving 14 bases between them. CDR3 sequence reads: CASSQAVSGASTDTQYF. CDR3 nucleotides: TGTGCCAGCAGCCAAGCGGTAAGCGGTGCTAGCACAGATACGCAGTATTTT.

The chain recombines TRBV20-1 with TRBJ2-7; maybe TRBD1 (5 bases). Germline assignment: CDR1 DFQATT and CDR2 SNEGSKA (reference sequence). Trimming shortened V by 3 bases and J by 0 bases, and 6 bases separated the two germline ends. CDR3 length: 12 residues. The CDR3 coding sequence is TGCAGTGCTAGTCAGGGCTCCTACGAGCAGTACGTC. It specifies CSASQGSYEQYV.

The V and J genes are TRBV11-2 and TRBJ2-7; 7 bases fit TRBD1. V trimming: 3 bases; J trimming: 2 bases; junction bases outside the gene matches: 4. Germline V gives CDR1 SGHAT, CDR2 FQNNGV. This CDR3 contains 14 residues. CDR3 sequence (DNA): TGTGCCAGCAGCTTGGAGACAGGGCCCTACGAGCAGTACTTC. Amino acids: CASSLETGPYEQYF.

In this sample, this clone turned up a few times. The rearrangement uses TRBV5-4 and TRBJ2-2; tentative D call: TRBD2 (6 bases). Germline CDR1 and CDR2: SGHNT and YYREEE (reference sequence). This CDR3 spans 13 amino acids. Trimming took 3 bases from V and 7 from J, leaving 10 bases between them. The CDR3 sequence is CASSSFGGGELFF. The CDR3 nucleotides are TGTGCCAGCAGCTCATTCGGGGGCGGGGAGCTGTTTTTT.

The chain couples TRBV10-2 to TRBJ1-5, with unresolved D. Trimming stripped 4 bases from V and 2 bases from J, with 12 bases between. Germline V gene data show CDR1 as WSHSY and CDR2 as SAAADI. The length of the CDR3 is 15 residues. The CDR3 DNA follows: TGCGCCAGCAGTGCACGAAGAAGAGGCAATCAGCCCCAGCATTTT. This translates into CASSARRRGNQPQHF.

This rearrangement joins TRBV7-8 to TRBJ1-3; TRBD1 agrees at 7 bases. The CDR3 is 16 amino acids. Germline values: CDR1 SGHVS, CDR2 FQNEAQ. The V and J ends lost 5 bases and 0 bases, in that order; junction bases with no gene match: 7. The CDR3 nucleotides read TGTGCCAGCAGCACCTTAGGGGGCTACTCTGGAAACACCATATATTTT. Translating gives CASSTLGGYSGNTIYF.

The rearrangement uses TRBV3-1 (or the pseudogene TRBV3-2) and TRBJ2-7; D gene ambiguous. The V gene lost 0 bases and the J gene lost 6 bases, with 6 bases spanning the gap. CDR3 length: 12 residues. Per germline, CDR1 LGHDT and CDR2 YNNKEL (reference sequence). The CDR3 nucleotides are TGTGCCAGCAGCCAAGATCTCAGCGAGCAGTACTTC. It encodes CASSQDLSEQYF.

The chain couples TRBV7-9 to TRBJ2-3; TRBD1 matches 7 bases. J gave up 6 bases and V 6 bases, and 12 bases lay outside the gene matches. Germline loops: CDR1 SEHNR, CDR2 FQNEAQ (reference sequence). This CDR3 has 15 residues. CDR3 DNA: TGTGCCAGCAGTCCTATAGGGACAGTGGAGGATACGCAGTATTTT. As protein: CASSPIGTVEDTQYF.

The sample holds a few counts of this clone. The genes are TRBV4-2 and TRBJ1-2; 7 bases match TRBD1. V lost 3 bases and J lost 0; bases outside the gene matches: 10. Germline lookup yields CDR1 LGHNA and CDR2 YNFKEQ. CDR3 length: 17 amino acids. The DNA of the CDR3 is TGTGCCAGCAGCCAGACCGGGACAGAACTTACTAACTATGGCTACACCTTC. It codes for CASSQTGTELTNYGYTF.

The chain carries TRBV21-1 and TRBJ1-5; TRBD1 was called by the table and not checked on the DNA. TRBV21-1 counts as a pseudogene. The CDR3 is made up of 14 amino acids. The CDR3 protein is CASSNDRGPQPQHF. CDR3 sequence (DNA): TGTGCCAGCAGCAACGACAGGGGGCCCCAGCCCCAGCATTTT.

V gene TRBV2 combines with J gene TRBJ2-7; no clear D. This CDR3 is built from 11 residues. V lost 8 bases and J 5 bases, leaving 10 bases between the germline ends. Per the germline V gene, CDR1 is SNHLY and CDR2 is FYNNEI. CDR3 coding DNA: TGTGCCAGCCGGGTCCTCGACGAGCAGTACTTC. Its translation is CASRVLDEQYF.

The chain links TRBV7-2 to TRBJ1-4, with D tentatively TRBD1 (6 bases). Germline CDR1 is SGHTA and CDR2 is FQGNSA. Trimming pared 2 bases from V and 6 bases from J, leaving 13 bases between. This CDR3 contains 15 residues. CDR3: CASSLSGQSYEKLFF. The CDR3, as DNA: TGTGCCAGCAGCTTAAGCGGACAGTCTTATGAAAAACTGTTTTTT.

The V gene is TRBV9, the J gene TRBJ1-1; TRBD1 might be the D (6 bases). V gave up 2 bases and J gave up 8 bases, with 10 bases separating them. Germline V gene data show CDR1 as SGDLS and CDR2 as YYNGEE. The CDR3 consists of 12 residues. The CDR3 DNA is TGTGCCAGCAGCGTCACAGGGTCCGAAGCTTTCTTT. This codes for CASSVTGSEAFF.

The CDR3 spells CASSPLPGTENSGANVLTF. The DNA of the CDR3 is TGTGCCAGCAGTCCCCTCCCCGGGACAGAAAACTCTGGGGCCAACGTCCTGACTTTC. The chain uses TRBV6-6 and TRBJ2-6, with 7 bases fitting TRBD1. The V and J ends lost 5 bases and 0 bases, in that order; junction bases with no gene match: 13. The CDR3 has 19 amino acids. Germline V lookup: CDR1 MNHNY, CDR2 SVGAGI (reference sequence).

The J gene is TRBJ1-1, the V gene TRBV12-3 or TRBV12-4; D perhaps matches TRBD1 (6 bases). This CDR3 has 12 amino acids. Deletions cut 6 bases from V and 6 bases from J, with 11 bases between. In DNA form, the CDR3 reads TGTGCCAGCAGCTCAGGGGTTTCTGAAGCTTTCTTT. Translating gives CASSSGVSEAFF.

The CDR3 here is CSVARGTGELFF. DNA for the CDR3: TGCAGCGTGGCCAGGGGGACCGGGGAGCTGTTTTTT. The V call is TRBV29-1, the J call TRBJ2-2; 7 bases map to TRBD1. CDR1 and CDR2 from the germline V gene are SQVTM and ANQGSEA. The V and J ends lost 6 bases and 5 bases, in that order; junction bases with no gene match: 3. CDR3 length: 12 amino acids.

The chain links TRBV7-8 to TRBJ2-3; TRBD2 agrees at 10 bases. Trimming removed 5 bases from V and 3 bases from J; junction bases left unmatched: 8. This CDR3 has 16 amino acids. The germline gives CDR1 SGHVS, CDR2 FQNEAQ. The CDR3, as DNA: TGTGCCAGCAGCACTTCAAGCGGGGGGGCGACAGATACGCAGTATTTT. It codes for CASSTSSGGATDTQYF.

This clone was recorded only once. This chain connects TRBV6-1 to TRBJ1-6; possible D gene TRBD1, 5 bases. The germline V gene encodes CDR1 MNHNS and CDR2 SASEGT. V dropped 3 bases and J dropped 0 bases, with 9 bases sitting between them. The CDR3 runs 16 residues. The CDR3 DNA reads as TGTGCCAGCAGTGACAGGGTCCTCTCCTATAATTCACCCCTCCACTTT. Protein sequence: CASSDRVLSYNSPLHF.

Concerning this clone itself: The identical CDR3 is also encoded by other nucleotide sequences in the sample. This sequence joins TRBV19 and TRBJ2-3, with D perhaps TRBD2 (6 bases). The CDR3 has 14 amino acids. Trimming took off 3 bases at V and 2 bases at J, with 9 bases between the two ends. Germline CDR1 LNHDA, CDR2 SQIVND (reference sequence). In nucleotides, the CDR3 is TGTGCCAGTAGTATTGGAGGGGACACAGATACGCAGTATTTT. Translating it yields CASSIGGDTDTQYF. Together with reference TRBV19 and TRBJ2-3, the CDR3 gives the full variable domain: DGGITQSPKYLFRKEGQNVTLSCEQNLNHDAMYWYRQDPGQGLRLIYYSQIVNDFQKGDIAEGYSVSREKKESFPLTVTSAQKNPTAFYLCASSIGGDTDTQYFGPGTRLTVL.

The CDR3 protein is CASSLTVGEQFF. The CDR3 DNA sequence: TGTGCCAGCAGCTTGACTGTAGGTGAGCAGTTCTTC. The V call is TRBV7-9, the J call TRBJ2-1; D uncertain. Germline CDR1 reads SEHNR; CDR2 reads FQNEAQ (reference sequence). Trimming removed 3 bases from V and 9 bases from J, with 9 bases in between. This CDR3 contains 12 residues.

The chain recombines TRBV2 with TRBJ2-2; TRBD2 might be the D (5 bases). Germline-derived CDR1 and CDR2 are SNHLY and FYNNEI. The CDR3 runs to 14 residues. V lost 6 bases to trimming and J lost 6 bases, with 14 bases between them. This CDR3 reads CASRVMEVAGELFF. The CDR3, as DNA: TGTGCCAGCAGGGTGATGGAGGTGGCCGGGGAGCTGTTTTTT.